The 20 T cell receptor beta chains reported below all come from one sample, sequenced in a study of glioma-infiltrating T cells after dendritic cell vaccination. Regarding time point: after dendritic cell vaccination, including at tumor progression/relapse. The assay was immunoSEQ multiplex PCR, and TCRdb's table has in-frame clones only and misses some. This table holds tens of thousands of clones, 85% found once. The sample was blood, taken after dendritic cell vaccination. Source of these receptors: a human donor with glioblastoma.

Note on this clone: Relative to the germline gene, one junction end is altered; a read error may explain this. J is TRBJ2-3 and V is TRBV9; 9 bases align to TRBD2. The CDR3 spans 15 residues. The V gene's germline CDR1 is SGDLS and CDR2 YYNGEE. CDR3 protein: CASSVGGTSIDTQYF. The CDR3 region has the DNA TGTGCCAGCAGCGTAGGGGGGACTAGCATAGATACGCAGTATTTT.

This clone was observed a single time. The rearrangement uses TRBV7-9 and TRBJ2-3; TRBD2 matches at 15 bases. This CDR3 comprises 16 residues. CDR1 and CDR2 (germline): SEHNR, FQNEAQ (reference sequence). Trimming removed 5 bases from V and 4 bases from J; junction bases left unmatched: 4. CDR3 nucleotide sequence: TGTGCCAGCAGCCGGGGACTAGCGGGAGGAGCAGATACGCAGTATTTT. Encoded protein: CASSRGLAGGADTQYF.

The V call is TRBV15, the J call TRBJ2-1, with D possibly being TRBD1 (6 bases). The CDR3 loop spans 15 amino acids. Trimming pared 2 bases from V and 14 bases from J, leaving 22 bases between. Germline V gives CDR1 LNHNV, CDR2 YYDKDF (reference sequence). Written as DNA, the CDR3 is TGTGCCACCAGCAGAAATACTCTCCGACAGGTGCAGGAGTTCTTC. This translates into CATSRNTLRQVQEFF.

This chain links TRBV27 with TRBJ1-4; 7 positions match TRBD1. CDR1 is MNHEY, CDR2 SMNVEV, per germline (reference sequence). V dropped 6 bases and J dropped 7; count of bases not matched to a gene: 8. The CDR3 runs 14 residues. The CDR3 loop reads CASRSTGIGEKLFF. CDR3 bases: TGTGCCAGCAGGTCGACAGGGATAGGTGAAAAACTGTTTTTT.

The J gene is TRBJ2-5, the V gene TRBV6-5; a possible D gene is TRBD2 (7 bases). V lost 8 bases and J 5 bases, leaving 21 bases between the germline ends. The CDR3 sequence is 15 residues long. CDR1 and CDR2 (germline): MNHEY, SVGAGI. The CDR3 coding sequence is TGTGCCAGCGGGGAAGGGGGGGCCACTGGGGAGACCCAGTACTTC. The encoded protein is CASGEGGATGETQYF.

CDR3: CASQGGANEKLFF. CDR3 in DNA: TGTGCCAGTCAAGGCGGGGCTAATGAAAAACTGTTTTTT. This chain joins TRBV5-6 and TRBJ1-4, with unresolved D. CDR1 is SGHDT, CDR2 YYEEEE, per germline. There are 13 residues in the CDR3. Trimming shortened V by 8 bases and J by 3 bases, and 11 bases separated the two germline ends. Together with reference TRBV5-6 and TRBJ1-4, the CDR3 gives the full variable domain: DAGVTQSPTHLIKTRGQQVTLRCSPKSGHDTVSWYQQALGQGPQFIFQYYEEEERQRGNFPDRFSGHQFPNYSSELNVNALLLGDSALYLCASQGGANEKLFFGSGTQLSVL.

V usage is TRBV5-5 and J usage is TRBJ2-3, with D perhaps matching TRBD2 (6 bases). Germline CDR1 reads SGHKS; CDR2 reads YYEKEE (reference sequence). There are 13 residues in the CDR3. V lost 4 bases and J 0 bases, leaving 6 bases between the germline ends. The CDR3 protein is CASSGLSTDTQYF. The CDR3 region has the DNA TGTGCCAGCAGCGGACTAAGCACAGATACGCAGTATTTT.

The rearrangement links TRBV9 to TRBJ2-3; 9 bases agree with TRBD1. This CDR3 is built from 15 residues. The J segment lost 2 bases and the V segment lost 5 bases, leaving 6 bases of the junction unmatched. Germline lookup yields CDR1 SGDLS and CDR2 YYNGEE. CDR3 coding DNA: TGTGCCAGCAGTAGCCGGGACAGGGTCACAGATACGCAGTATTTT. Translated, it gives CASSSRDRVTDTQYF. Full variable domain (rest looked up from reference TRBV9 and TRBJ2-3): DSGVTQTPKHLITATGQRVTLRCSPRSGDLSVYWYQQSLDQGLQFLIQYYNGEERAKGNILERFSAQQFPDLHSELNLSSLELGDSALYFCASSSRDRVTDTQYFGPGTRLTVL.

The J gene is TRBJ1-1, the V gene TRBV6-1; TRBD1 matches at 10 bases. CDR1 is MNHNS, CDR2 SASEGT, per germline. Trimming took 6 bases from V and 0 from J; bases not matched to a gene: 10. This CDR3 region has 17 residues. This CDR3 reads CASSEPVGQGMNTEAFF. DNA for the CDR3: TGTGCCAGCAGCGAACCGGTGGGACAGGGGATGAACACTGAAGCTTTCTTT.

The V and J genes are TRBV5-3 and TRBJ1-1, with unresolved D. TRBV5-3 has ORF status, its function being uncertain. The V and J ends lost 0 bases and 5 bases respectively, with 8 bases between them. This CDR3 region has 13 residues. CDR3: CARSLGGETEAFF. CDR3 sequence (DNA): TGTGCCAGAAGCTTGGGCGGGGAGACTGAAGCTTTCTTT.

J is TRBJ2-1 and V is TRBV2; the D gene is possibly TRBD2 (6 bases). Germline V gene data show CDR1 as SNHLY and CDR2 as FYNNEI. This CDR3 is 14 amino acids long. V lost 7 bases and J lost 5, with 15 bases in between. This CDR3 is CASNQNGRDNEQFF. The CDR3 DNA is TGTGCCAGCAATCAGAACGGGAGAGACAATGAGCAGTTCTTC.

This chain links TRBV30 with TRBJ1-4; 8 bases are shared with TRBD1. V shed 0 bases and J 9 bases; nucleotides not matched to a gene: 3. Per germline, CDR1 GTSNPN and CDR2 SVGIG (reference sequence). The CDR3 totals 13 residues. CDR3 nucleotide sequence: TGTGCCTGGAGTGTAGGGACAGGAAAAAAACTGTTTTTT. Protein sequence: CAWSVGTGKKLFF.

This clone is labeled as large. The V gene is TRBV19, the J gene TRBJ2-1; TRBD2 agrees at 12 bases. CDR3 length: 15 residues. V was clipped by 1 base and J by 5 bases; unmatched bases: 0. Germline CDR1 LNHDA, CDR2 SQIVND (reference sequence). DNA of the CDR3: TGTGCCAGTAGTATAGGACTAGCGGGAGACAATGAGCAGTTCTTC. It is translated as CASSIGLAGDNEQFF.

This chain links TRBV7-2 with TRBJ2-5, with D hard to call. V was pared by 1 base and J by 2 bases, with 11 bases between. Germline assignment: CDR1 SGHTA and CDR2 FQGNSA. The CDR3 length is 15 residues. For the CDR3, the DNA is TGTGCCAGCAGCTTAGAGCGCGACCATCAAGAGACCCAGTACTTC. Its protein product is CASSLERDHQETQYF.

The V gene is TRBV19, the J gene TRBJ1-3; 9 bases are a match to TRBD1. After removal of 6 bases from V and 7 bases from J, the junction contained 7 bases not matched to a gene. The CDR3 is made up of 14 amino acids. Germline V CDR1 and CDR2: LNHDA, SQIVND (reference sequence). The CDR3, as DNA: TGTGCCAGTAGAGATACAGGGGGCGCGAACACCATATATTTT. Translated, it gives CASRDTGGANTIYF.

This clone has only one observation. The chain links TRBV2 to TRBJ2-1; unclear D gene. This CDR3 comprises 11 residues. The germline V gene encodes CDR1 SNHLY and CDR2 FYNNEI. Trimming removed 4 bases at V and 6 bases at J, with 4 bases between. CDR3 nucleotides: TGTGCCAGCAGTGTAGTCAATGAGCAGTTCTTC. Encoded protein: CASSVVNEQFF.

The chain uses TRBV19 and TRBJ1-5, with D hard to call. Trimming left V 5 bases short and J 2 bases short, with 7 bases between. The germline V gene encodes CDR1 LNHDA and CDR2 SQIVND (reference sequence). The CDR3 is 13 residues long. The CDR3 reads CASSWRGNQPQHF. The CDR3 DNA reads as TGTGCCAGTAGTTGGAGGGGCAATCAGCCCCAGCATTTT.

This clone has more than one count but fewer than ten. V and J are TRBV5-8 and TRBJ2-7, with TRBD1 matching over 9 bases. V lost 4 bases to trimming and J lost 2 bases; unmatched junction nucleotides: 4. Looked up from germline, CDR1 is SGHTS and CDR2 is YDEGEE. The CDR3 spans 14 residues. CDR3 in amino acids: CASSPDRGTYEQYF. CDR3 DNA sequence: TGTGCCAGCAGCCCGGACAGGGGCACCTACGAGCAGTACTTC.

The chain couples TRBV19 to TRBJ2-1; D is perhaps TRBD1 (5 bases). Germline CDR1 is LNHDA and CDR2 is SQIVND (reference sequence). V was trimmed by 6 bases and J by 2 bases, leaving 5 bases between them. The CDR3 runs 12 residues. CDR3 sequence (DNA): TGTGCCAGTAGGACAGCCTACAATGAGCAGTTCTTC. Its protein is CASRTAYNEQFF.

The rearrangement uses TRBV7-2 and TRBJ1-5; D uncertain. V lost 1 base and J 1 base, leaving 11 bases between the germline ends. The CDR3 extends over 16 amino acids. Germline CDR1 reads SGHTA; CDR2 reads FQGNSA. The CDR3 coding sequence is TGTGCCAGCAGCTTAGGAACGGAGCTAAGCAATCAGCCCCAGCATTTT. This translates into CASSLGTELSNQPQHF.